A selection of T cell receptor beta chains follows, all from one sample in a study of blood T cell repertoires in COVID-19. Assay used: immunoSEQ multiplex PCR; TCRdb lists only in-frame clones, some missing. This sample has roughly 92,000 clones, with roughly nine tenths found just once. Sequencing was performed on peripheral blood. The receptors originated from a man in his fifties with acute or convalescent COVID-19. Each CDR3 is given with its conserved first and last residue. A D gene is named only where the DNA matches it firmly. Expanded clones are given a class, and other clones once, few, many or no size at all.

v_gene	j_gene	abundance	d_gene	CDR3nt	CDR3aa
TRBV18	TRBJ2-3	-	TRBD2	TGTGCCAGCTCACCACTAGCGGGAGGCACAGATACGCAGTATTTT	CASSPLAGGTDTQYF
TRBV27	TRBJ1-5	-	-	TGTGCCAGCAGTTTATCGCGACAGTTTAGCAATCAGCCCCAGCATTTT	CASSLSRQFSNQPQHF
TRBV5-4	TRBJ1-3	-	-	TGTGCCAGCAGCTCGAGGGCAGGAAACACCATATATTTT	CASSSRAGNTIYF
TRBV6-2/TRBV6-3	TRBJ1-1	-	-	TGTGCCAGCAGTTACAGCGGGGGGACTGAAGCTTTCTTT	CASSYSGGTEAFF
TRBV5-1	TRBJ1-1	once	TRBD1	TGCGCCAGCAGCTTGGGGGGGCGAGGGGGCGCAGGTGAAGCTTTCTTT	CASSLGGRGGAGEAFF
TRBV11-2	TRBJ2-7	-	-	TGTGCCAGCAGTAGAAACGGGGACTACGAGCAGTACTTC	CASSRNGDYEQYF
TRBV12-3/TRBV12-4	TRBJ2-1	-	TRBD2	TGTGCCAGCAAAGGACTAGTGTACAATGAGCAGTTCTTC	CASKGLVYNEQFF
TRBV11-2	TRBJ1-3	-	-	TGTGCCAGCAGCTTACGGAAAGGGGGAACTGGAAACACCATATATTTT	CASSLRKGGTGNTIYF
TRBV18	TRBJ1-2	once	TRBD1	TGTGCCAGCTCTCCCGACAGGGCATGGGGTTATGGCTACACCTTC	CASSPDRAWGYGYTF
TRBV6-1	TRBJ1-2	-	-	TGTGCCAGCAGTGAAGACCCCCGCGGTGGCTACACCTTC	CASSEDPRGGYTF
TRBV27	TRBJ1-1	-	-	TGTGCCAGCCGTCGCGGGGGTCAGGCGGACCTTGAAGCTTTCTTT	CASRRGGQADLEAFF
TRBV5-1	TRBJ2-3	-	TRBD2	TGCGCCAGCAGCTTGGCGGGACTAGCGGGGAGCCAATCTAGCACAGATACGCAGTATTTT	CASSLAGLAGSQSSTDTQYF
TRBV7-2	TRBJ2-1	-	TRBD1	TGTGCCAGCAGCTCGGGACAGGGGTTTTCCTACAATGAGCAGTTCTTC	CASSSGQGFSYNEQFF
TRBV5-1	TRBJ2-2	-	TRBD2	TGCGCCAGCAGCCCGACTAGCGGGATCACCGGGGAGCTGTTTTTT	CASSPTSGITGELFF
TRBV7-9	TRBJ1-2	-	TRBD1	TGTGCCAGCAGCTTAGGACAGGGTATTAATAATGGCTACACCTTC	CASSLGQGINNGYTF
TRBV6-6	TRBJ1-1	few	-	TGTGCCAGCACCCCAGGGGACACTGAAGCTTTCTTT	CASTPGDTEAFF
TRBV19	TRBJ1-5	-	TRBD1	TGTGCCAGTAGTACCCCTACCAGGGGGTATAAGCCCCAGCATTTT	CASSTPTRGYKPQHF
TRBV27	TRBJ1-2	-	-	TGTGCCAGCAGTTCTCGTCGGGGGGTCCCTAACTATGGCTACACCTTC	CASSSRRGVPNYGYTF
TRBV5-6	TRBJ1-1	-	-	TGTGCCAGCAGCTTGAGGGACAACTACCCAAACACTGAAGCTTTCTTT	CASSLRDNYPNTEAFF
TRBV6-5	TRBJ1-2	-	-	TGTGCCAGCAGTTACTCGACAAGGATGCCTGGTGGCTACACCTTC	CASSYSTRMPGGYTF
TRBV29-1	TRBJ2-3	-	-	TGCAGCGTAACCGGGACTAGCACAGATACGCAGTATTTT	CSVTGTSTDTQYF
TRBV10-3	TRBJ1-1	-	-	TGTGCCATCAGTGAGAGCTGGAACACTGAAGCTTTCTTT	CAISESWNTEAFF
TRBV29-1	TRBJ1-2	-	TRBD1	TGCAGCGTTGACCTGGACAGGGCCAACTATGGCTACACCTTC	CSVDLDRANYGYTF
TRBV15	TRBJ1-2	-	TRBD1	TGTGCCACCCTTCGGGACAGGGCCTCCTATGGCTACACCTTC	CATLRDRASYGYTF
TRBV28	TRBJ2-1	-	TRBD2	TGTGCCAGCAGTTTATCGATCCCCTCTAGCGGCAAGCAGTTCTTC	CASSLSIPSSGKQFF
TRBV9	TRBJ1-4	-	-	TGTGCCAGCAGCCGCTCCGGGGGGCAGTTAGGTGAAAAACTGTTTTTT	CASSRSGGQLGEKLFF
TRBV6-5	TRBJ2-7	-	TRBD2	TGTGCCAGCAGAACTAGCGGGCGATTCTACGAGCAGTACTTC	CASRTSGRFYEQYF
TRBV11-3	TRBJ2-3	-	TRBD2	TGTGCCAGCAGCTTAGACACTAGCGGGAGGGATGATACGCAGTATTTT	CASSLDTSGRDDTQYF
TRBV2	TRBJ1-2	once	-	TGTGCCAGCAGTATCGGAGATGGCTACACCTTC	CASSIGDGYTF
TRBV6-4	TRBJ2-2	-	TRBD2	TGTGCCAGTAGAGCGGGAGGAGGCACCGGGGAGCTGTTTTTT	CASRAGGGTGELFF
TRBV5-1	TRBJ2-4	-	-	TGCGCCAGCAGCCACACTGGCGGGTCGGACATTCAGTACTTC	CASSHTGGSDIQYF
TRBV29-1	TRBJ2-6	-	TRBD1	TGCAGCGCACCAGACAGGGCAGGGGCCAACGTCCTGACTTTC	CSAPDRAGANVLTF
TRBV5-6	TRBJ2-2	-	TRBD1	TGTGCCAGCAGCTCCCCTACAGGGGTCACCGGGGAGCTGTTTTTT	CASSSPTGVTGELFF
TRBV24-1	TRBJ2-1	-	TRBD1	TGTGCCACCAGTGATTCCCGGACAGGGGGCAGTGAGCAGTTCTTC	CATSDSRTGGSEQFF
TRBV5-4	TRBJ1-1	-	-	TGTGCCAGCAGCGTCGATCCGCTAGGTGCGGCTTTCTTT	CASSVDPLGAAFF
TRBV6-1	TRBJ2-7	-	TRBD1	TGTGCCAGCAGTGAAGCCCGACGCGGACAGGCAGAAACGAACGAGCAGTACTTC	CASSEARRGQAETNEQYF
TRBV19	TRBJ1-2	-	TRBD1	TGTGCCAGTAAAGGGTACAGGGGGGGGGAGTACTATGGCTACACCTTC	CASKGYRGGEYYGYTF
TRBV6-2/TRBV6-3	TRBJ1-5	-	-	TGTGCCAGCAGTTTGACAGAGTACAATCAGCCCCAGCATTTT	CASSLTEYNQPQHF
TRBV18	TRBJ2-5	-	-	TGTGCCAGCTCCGGGGAGACCCAGTACTTC	CASSGETQYF
TRBV2	TRBJ1-3	-	-	TGTGCCAGCAGCTTCTCTGGAAACACCATATATTTT	CASSFSGNTIYF
TRBV7-2	TRBJ1-1	-	-	TGTGCCAGCAGACCCGGGAGGGGCGTACAGAACACTGAAGCTTTCTTT	CASRPGRGVQNTEAFF
TRBV6-2/TRBV6-3	TRBJ2-7	-	-	TGTGCCAGCAGCGACAGTCCTCCTGGGTACGAGCAGTACTTC	CASSDSPPGYEQYF
TRBV7-8	TRBJ2-1	-	TRBD2	TGTGCCAGCAGCTTAGGATTTGCGGGAGACCAGTACAATGAGCAGTTCTTC	CASSLGFAGDQYNEQFF
TRBV7-9	TRBJ2-5	-	TRBD1	TGTGCCAGCAGACAACGGGTCAGGGGGCCCCCCGGGGAGACCCAGTACTTC	CASRQRVRGPPGETQYF
TRBV6-5	TRBJ2-1	-	-	TGTGCCAGCAGTTCTAACAGTTACAATGAGCAGTTCTTC	CASSSNSYNEQFF
TRBV5-1	TRBJ2-1	-	-	TGCGCCAGCGGCGGTGCTAGCTCCCTCAATGAGCAGTTCTTC	CASGGASSLNEQFF
TRBV6-2/TRBV6-3	TRBJ1-1	-	TRBD1	TGTGCCAGCAGTTACCCCTCCGGGACAGGGAACACTGAAGCTTTCTTT	CASSYPSGTGNTEAFF
TRBV19	TRBJ1-5	once	TRBD1	TGTGCCAGTAGTAGGTTGGACAGGGGAGGGGGTCAGCCCCAGCATTTT	CASSRLDRGGGQPQHF
TRBV5-6	TRBJ2-1	once	TRBD1	TGTGCCAGCAGCTCGATGGGACAGTTCTCCTACAATGAGCAGTTCTTC	CASSSMGQFSYNEQFF